The T cell receptor (beta chain) under discussion was sequenced for a study of blood T cell repertoires in COVID-19. V dropped 6 bases and J dropped 2 bases, with 10 bases sitting between them. The CDR3 has 14 amino acids. Germline-derived CDR1 and CDR2 are MNHEY and SVGAGI. Methods used by the authors: Nucleated cell counts were estimated from reference gene primer amplification. The data were produced by immunoSEQ multiplex PCR, yet TCRdb's version contains in-frame clones alone and is incomplete. V and J calls and clone size are copied from that table; D and trimming were computed from the DNA. The repertoire holds 90,000 to 100,000 clones, with approximately 86% as singletons.

The V gene is TRBV6-5, the J gene TRBJ1-4, with D possibly being TRBD1 (5 bases). This sequence was found in a man aged 70 or older with active or convalescent COVID-19. Sequencing input: peripheral blood. This chain's CDR3 is CASSQGTTNEKLFF. The CDR3 DNA sequence: TGTGCCAGCAGCCAGGGTACCACTAATGAAAAACTGTTTTTT.